The 11 T cell receptor beta chains reported below all come from one sample, sequenced in a study of cytomegalovirus exposure and HLA in healthy donors. The method was immunoSEQ multiplex PCR; TCRdb's version includes in-frame clones alone and lacks a portion of them. The top ten hold over 0.75% of the sample, which has hundreds of thousands of clones, roughly 89% seen once. What was sequenced was PBMCs. The receptors were sampled from a woman in her late teens or twenties in good health and CMV-seronegative.

V gene TRBV19 combines with J gene TRBJ1-5; TRBD1 is a possible D gene (5 bases). V lost 1 base and J 4 bases, leaving 17 bases between the germline ends. Germline V gives CDR1 LNHDA, CDR2 SQIVND (reference sequence). CDR3 length: 17 amino acids. CDR3 loop: CASSIVFVAGVNQPQHF. For the CDR3, the DNA is TGTGCCAGTAGTATAGTATTTGTGGCGGGGGTAAATCAGCCCCAGCATTTT.

This chain uses TRBV27 with TRBJ1-2; a possible D gene is TRBD1 (6 bases). CDR3 length: 14 amino acids. Germline lookup yields CDR1 MNHEY and CDR2 SMNVEV (reference sequence). Trimming removed 4 bases from V and 1 base from J, with 10 bases in between. Written as DNA, the CDR3 is TGTGCCAGCAGTTCGGGACACCTTAACTATGGCTACACCTTC. The encoded protein is CASSSGHLNYGYTF.

V usage is TRBV9 and J usage is TRBJ1-5; a weak D match, TRBD1 (5 bases). V lost 1 base and J lost 3, with 17 bases in between. There are 17 residues in the CDR3. Germline V CDR1 and CDR2: SGDLS, YYNGEE. Written as DNA, the CDR3 is TGTGCCAGCAGCGTAATCAGGACACGCTTTAACAATCAGCCCCAGCATTTT. Protein: CASSVIRTRFNNQPQHF.

About this clone: Germline and junction disagree at one end, which may indicate a read error. The CDR3 nucleotides read TGCGCCAGCATCATCGAACAGGGTTACCCCTTC. This gives the protein CASIIEQGYPF. The chain employs TRBV5-1 and TRBJ1-2, with a possible D match to TRBD1 (6 bases). CDR1 is SGHRS, CDR2 YFSETQ, per germline. The CDR3 consists of 11 residues.

V usage is TRBV27 and J usage is TRBJ1-1; 9 nucleotides line up with TRBD1. J gave up 10 bases and V 4 bases, and 7 bases lay outside the gene matches. The CDR3 has 13 residues. Germline CDR1 MNHEY, CDR2 SMNVEV (reference sequence). The CDR3 coding sequence is TGTGCCAGCAGTTCTGGGACAGGGTATGTAGCTTTCTTT. Protein: CASSSGTGYVAFF.

This clone was found a few times. The rearrangement links TRBV7-2 to TRBJ1-2; 7 bases are shared with TRBD1. The CDR3 contains 13 residues. The V and J ends lost 5 bases and 2 bases, in that order; junction bases with no gene match: 2. The germline gives CDR1 SGHTA, CDR2 FQGNSA. CDR3 protein: CASSPGQNYGYTF. For the CDR3, the DNA is TGTGCCAGCAGCCCGGGACAGAACTATGGCTACACCTTC.

This clone was detected only once. The chain combines TRBV5-1 with TRBJ1-6, with 8 bases that match TRBD1. The CDR3 contains 14 residues. J gave up 8 bases and V 2 bases, and 3 bases lay outside the gene matches. Per germline, CDR1 SGHRS and CDR2 YFSETQ. This CDR3 reads CASSFSTGDSPLHF. DNA for the CDR3: TGCGCCAGCAGCTTTTCGACAGGGGATTCACCCCTCCACTTT.

This chain connects TRBV19 to TRBJ1-1, with 8 bases identical to TRBD1. The germline V gene has CDR1 LNHDA and CDR2 SQIVND (reference sequence). This CDR3 is built from 17 residues. The V and J ends lost 5 bases and 2 bases, in that order; junction bases with no gene match: 13. The CDR3 here is CASSQGAGGRTNTEAFF. In DNA form, the CDR3 reads TGTGCCAGTAGTCAGGGGGCGGGTGGACGAACCAACACTGAAGCTTTCTTT.

This clone was recorded once. The V call is TRBV6-5, the J call TRBJ2-7, with a tentative D call TRBD2 (5 bases). V lost 5 bases and J 1 base, leaving 9 bases between the germline ends. The CDR3 length is 13 residues. The germline CDR1 and CDR2 sequences are MNHEY and SVGAGI. The CDR3 nucleotides are TGTGCCAGCAGTCGGGGTTATTCCTACGAGCAGTACTTC. Translated, it gives CASSRGYSYEQYF.

This chain uses TRBV25-1 with TRBJ1-2; perhaps TRBD1 as D (6 bases). Germline loops: CDR1 MGHDK, CDR2 SYGVNS. The V gene lost 8 bases and the J gene lost 4 bases, with 17 bases spanning the gap. The CDR3 is 14 residues long. The CDR3 sequence: CASGPGGRGYGYTF. CDR3 coding DNA: TGTGCCAGCGGCCCGGGGGGCAGGGGCTATGGCTACACCTTC.

The chain uses TRBV19 and TRBJ1-3, with 9 bases fitting TRBD1. The CDR3 is 17 residues long. After removal of 5 bases from V and 0 bases from J, the junction contained 8 bases not matched to a gene. The V gene's germline CDR1 is LNHDA and CDR2 SQIVND (reference sequence). The CDR3 region has the DNA TGTGCCAGTAGTTTCGGTGGACAGGGGAGCTCTGGAAACACCATATATTTT. Translation gives CASSFGGQGSSGNTIYF.